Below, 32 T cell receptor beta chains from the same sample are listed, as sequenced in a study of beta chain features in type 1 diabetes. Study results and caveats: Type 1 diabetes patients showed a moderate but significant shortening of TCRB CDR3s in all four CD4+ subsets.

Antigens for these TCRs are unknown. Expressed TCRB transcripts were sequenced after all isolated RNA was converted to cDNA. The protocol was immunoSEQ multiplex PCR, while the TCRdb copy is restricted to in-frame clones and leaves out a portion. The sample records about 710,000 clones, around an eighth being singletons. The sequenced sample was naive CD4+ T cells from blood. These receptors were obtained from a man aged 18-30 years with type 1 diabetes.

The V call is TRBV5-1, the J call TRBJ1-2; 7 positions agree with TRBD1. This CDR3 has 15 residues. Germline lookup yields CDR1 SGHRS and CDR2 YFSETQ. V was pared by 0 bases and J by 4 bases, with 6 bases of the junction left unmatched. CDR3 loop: CASSLGGGRAYGYTF. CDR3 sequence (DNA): TGCGCCAGCAGCTTGGGAGGGGGCCGAGCCTATGGCTACACCTTC.

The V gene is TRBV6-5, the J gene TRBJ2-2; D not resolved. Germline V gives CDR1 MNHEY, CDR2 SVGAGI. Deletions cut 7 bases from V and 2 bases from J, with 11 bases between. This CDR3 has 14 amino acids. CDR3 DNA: TGTGCCAGCACTACCGGGCCAAACACCGGGGAGCTGTTTTTT. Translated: CASTTGPNTGELFF.

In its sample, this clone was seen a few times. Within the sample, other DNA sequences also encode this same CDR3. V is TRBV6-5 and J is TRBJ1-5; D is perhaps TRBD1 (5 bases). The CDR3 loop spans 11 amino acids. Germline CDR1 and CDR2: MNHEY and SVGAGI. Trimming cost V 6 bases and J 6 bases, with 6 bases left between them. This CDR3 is CASSQGQPQHF. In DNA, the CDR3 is TGTGCCAGCAGCCAGGGTCAGCCCCAGCATTTT.

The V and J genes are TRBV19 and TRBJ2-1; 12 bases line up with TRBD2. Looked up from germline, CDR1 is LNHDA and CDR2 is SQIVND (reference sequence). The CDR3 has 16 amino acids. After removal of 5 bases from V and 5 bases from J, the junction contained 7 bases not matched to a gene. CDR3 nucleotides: TGTGCCAGTAGTGTACTCCTAGCGGGAGGGAACAATGAGCAGTTCTTC. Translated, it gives CASSVLLAGGNNEQFF.

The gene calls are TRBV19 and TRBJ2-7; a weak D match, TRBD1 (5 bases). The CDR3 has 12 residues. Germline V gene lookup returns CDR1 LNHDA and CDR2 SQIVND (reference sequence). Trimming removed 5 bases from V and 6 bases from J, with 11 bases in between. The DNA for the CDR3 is TGTGCCAGTAGTGAATCAGGGCGCGAGCAGTACTTC. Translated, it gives CASSESGREQYF.

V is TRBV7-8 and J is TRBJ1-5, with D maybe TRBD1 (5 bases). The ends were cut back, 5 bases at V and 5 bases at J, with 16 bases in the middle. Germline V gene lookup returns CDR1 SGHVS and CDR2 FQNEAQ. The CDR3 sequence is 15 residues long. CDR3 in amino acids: CASSPPTGADQPQHF. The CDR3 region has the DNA TGTGCCAGCAGCCCGCCTACTGGGGCGGATCAGCCCCAGCATTTT.

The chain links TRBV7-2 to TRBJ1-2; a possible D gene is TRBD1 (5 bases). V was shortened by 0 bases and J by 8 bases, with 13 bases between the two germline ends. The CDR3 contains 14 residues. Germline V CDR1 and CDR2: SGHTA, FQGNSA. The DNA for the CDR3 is TGTGCCAGCAGCTTAGCGCGACAGACCCTGGGCTACACCTTC. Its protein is CASSLARQTLGYTF.

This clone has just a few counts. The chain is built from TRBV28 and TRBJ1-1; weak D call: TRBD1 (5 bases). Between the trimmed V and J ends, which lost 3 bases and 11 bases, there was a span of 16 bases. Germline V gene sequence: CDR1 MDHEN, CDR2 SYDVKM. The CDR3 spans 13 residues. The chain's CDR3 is CASSFGTAWLAFF. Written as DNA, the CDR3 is TGTGCCAGCAGTTTTGGGACGGCCTGGTTGGCTTTCTTT.

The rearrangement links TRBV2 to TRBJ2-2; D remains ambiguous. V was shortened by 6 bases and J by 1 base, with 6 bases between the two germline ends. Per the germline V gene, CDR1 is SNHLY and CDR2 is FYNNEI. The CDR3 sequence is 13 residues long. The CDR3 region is CASRVENTGELFF. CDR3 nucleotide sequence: TGTGCCAGCAGGGTCGAGAACACCGGGGAGCTGTTTTTT.

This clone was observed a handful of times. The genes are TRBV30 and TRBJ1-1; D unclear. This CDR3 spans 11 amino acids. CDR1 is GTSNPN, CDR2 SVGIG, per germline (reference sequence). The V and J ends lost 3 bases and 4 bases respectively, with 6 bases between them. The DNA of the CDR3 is TGTGCCTGGAGGGTTTTCACTGAAGCTTTCTTT. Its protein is CAWRVFTEAFF. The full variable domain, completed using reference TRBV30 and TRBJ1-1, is SQTIHQWPATLVQPVGSPLSLECTVEGTSNPNLYWYRQAAGRGLQLLFYSVGIGQISSEVPQNLSASRPQDRQFILSSKKLLLSDSGFYLCAWRVFTEAFFGQGTRLTVV.

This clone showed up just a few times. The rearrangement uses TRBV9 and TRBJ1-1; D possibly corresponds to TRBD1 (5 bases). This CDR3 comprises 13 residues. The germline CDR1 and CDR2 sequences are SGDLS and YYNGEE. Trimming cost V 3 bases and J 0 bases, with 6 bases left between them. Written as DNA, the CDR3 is TGTGCCAGCAGCGCCAGGGTGAACACTGAAGCTTTCTTT. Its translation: CASSARVNTEAFF.

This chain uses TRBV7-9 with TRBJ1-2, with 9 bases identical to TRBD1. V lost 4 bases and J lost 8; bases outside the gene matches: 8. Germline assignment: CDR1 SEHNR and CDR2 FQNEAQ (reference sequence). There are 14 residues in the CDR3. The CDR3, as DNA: TGTGCCAGCAGCTCCTCCGGGACAGGGAAGGGCTACACCTTC. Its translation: CASSSSGTGKGYTF.

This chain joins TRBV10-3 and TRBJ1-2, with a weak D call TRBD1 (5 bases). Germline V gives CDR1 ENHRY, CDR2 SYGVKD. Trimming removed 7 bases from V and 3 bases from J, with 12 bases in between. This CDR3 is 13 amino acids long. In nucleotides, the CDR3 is TGTGCCATCAATTTTGGGACGGACTATGGCTACACCTTC. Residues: CAINFGTDYGYTF.

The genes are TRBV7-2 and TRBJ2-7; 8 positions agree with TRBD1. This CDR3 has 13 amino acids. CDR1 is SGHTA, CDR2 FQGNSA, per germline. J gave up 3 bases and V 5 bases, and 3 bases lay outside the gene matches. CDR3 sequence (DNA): TGTGCCAGCAGCAGGACAGGGAACTACGAGCAGTACTTC. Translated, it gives CASSRTGNYEQYF.

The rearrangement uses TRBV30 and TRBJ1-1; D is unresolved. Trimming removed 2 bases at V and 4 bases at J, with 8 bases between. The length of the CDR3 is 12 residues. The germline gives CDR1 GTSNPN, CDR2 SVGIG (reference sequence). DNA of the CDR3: TGTGCCTGGAGTCATGGGCTCACTGAAGCTTTCTTT. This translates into CAWSHGLTEAFF.

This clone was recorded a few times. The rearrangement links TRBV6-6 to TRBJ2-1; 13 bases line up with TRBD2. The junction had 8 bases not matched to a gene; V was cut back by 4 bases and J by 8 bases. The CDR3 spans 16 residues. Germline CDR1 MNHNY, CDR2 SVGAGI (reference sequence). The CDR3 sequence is CASSSRGLAGEDEQFF. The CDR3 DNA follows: TGTGCCAGCAGTTCTAGAGGACTAGCGGGAGAAGATGAGCAGTTCTTC.

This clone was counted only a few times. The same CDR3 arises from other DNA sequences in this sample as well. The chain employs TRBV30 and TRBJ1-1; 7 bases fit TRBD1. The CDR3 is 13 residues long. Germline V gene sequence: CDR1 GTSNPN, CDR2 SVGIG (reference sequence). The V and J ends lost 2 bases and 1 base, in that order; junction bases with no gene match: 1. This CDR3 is CAWSRQGNTEAFF. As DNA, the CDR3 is TGTGCCTGGAGTAGACAGGGGAACACTGAAGCTTTCTTT.

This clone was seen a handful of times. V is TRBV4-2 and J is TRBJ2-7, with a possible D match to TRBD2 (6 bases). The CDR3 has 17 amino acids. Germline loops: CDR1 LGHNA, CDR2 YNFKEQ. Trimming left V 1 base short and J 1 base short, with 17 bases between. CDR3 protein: CASSQVEGLSPSYEQYF. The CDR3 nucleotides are TGTGCCAGCAGCCAAGTAGAGGGACTCTCCCCATCCTACGAGCAGTACTTC.

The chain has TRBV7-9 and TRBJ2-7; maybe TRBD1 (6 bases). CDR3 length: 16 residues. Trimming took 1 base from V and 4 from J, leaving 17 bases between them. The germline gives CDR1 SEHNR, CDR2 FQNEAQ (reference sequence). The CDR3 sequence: CASSLGDKKVVYEQYF. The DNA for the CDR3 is TGTGCCAGCAGCTTAGGGGACAAGAAGGTCGTTTACGAGCAGTACTTC.

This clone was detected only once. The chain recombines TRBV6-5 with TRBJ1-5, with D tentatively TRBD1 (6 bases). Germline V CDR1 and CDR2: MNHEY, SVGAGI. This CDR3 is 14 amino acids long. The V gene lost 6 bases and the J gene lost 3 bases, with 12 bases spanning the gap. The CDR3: CASSRGADNQPQHF. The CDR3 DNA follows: TGTGCCAGCAGCCGGGGGGCAGACAATCAGCCCCAGCATTTT.

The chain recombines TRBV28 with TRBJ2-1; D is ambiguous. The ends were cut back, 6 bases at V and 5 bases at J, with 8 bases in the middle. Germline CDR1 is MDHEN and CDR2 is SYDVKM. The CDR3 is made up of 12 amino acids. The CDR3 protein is CASRDLDNEQFF. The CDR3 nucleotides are TGTGCCAGCAGGGACCTTGACAATGAGCAGTTCTTC.

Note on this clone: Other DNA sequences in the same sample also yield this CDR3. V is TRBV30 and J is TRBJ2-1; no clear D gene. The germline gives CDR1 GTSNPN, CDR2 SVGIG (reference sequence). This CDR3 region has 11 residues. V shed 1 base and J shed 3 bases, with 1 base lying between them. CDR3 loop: CAWSGYNEQFF. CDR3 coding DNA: TGTGCCTGGAGTGGCTACAATGAGCAGTTCTTC.

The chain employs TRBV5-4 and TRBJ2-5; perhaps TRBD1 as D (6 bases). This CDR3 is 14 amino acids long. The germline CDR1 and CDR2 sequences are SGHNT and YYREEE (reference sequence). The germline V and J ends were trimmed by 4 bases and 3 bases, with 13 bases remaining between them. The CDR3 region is CASSISGAEETQYF. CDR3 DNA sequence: TGTGCCAGCAGCATATCAGGGGCCGAAGAGACCCAGTACTTC.

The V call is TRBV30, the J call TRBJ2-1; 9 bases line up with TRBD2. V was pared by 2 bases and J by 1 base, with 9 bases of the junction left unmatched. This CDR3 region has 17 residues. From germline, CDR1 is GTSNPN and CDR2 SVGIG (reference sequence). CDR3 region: CAWSPRLAGKSYNEQFF. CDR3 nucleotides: TGTGCCTGGAGTCCCCGGCTAGCGGGAAAGTCCTACAATGAGCAGTTCTTC.

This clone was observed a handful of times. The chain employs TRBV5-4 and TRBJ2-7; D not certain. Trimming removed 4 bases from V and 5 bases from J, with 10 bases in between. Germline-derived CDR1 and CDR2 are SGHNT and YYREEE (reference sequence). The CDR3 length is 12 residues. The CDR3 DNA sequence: TGTGCCAGCAGCCCAAAAGGGAACGAGCAGTACTTC. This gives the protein CASSPKGNEQYF.

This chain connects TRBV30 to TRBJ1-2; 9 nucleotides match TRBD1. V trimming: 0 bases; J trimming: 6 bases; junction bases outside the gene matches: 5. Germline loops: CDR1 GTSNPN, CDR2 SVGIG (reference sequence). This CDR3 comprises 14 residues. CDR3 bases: TGTGCCTGGAGTGTTAAAGGGACAGGGAATGGCTACACCTTC. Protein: CAWSVKGTGNGYTF.

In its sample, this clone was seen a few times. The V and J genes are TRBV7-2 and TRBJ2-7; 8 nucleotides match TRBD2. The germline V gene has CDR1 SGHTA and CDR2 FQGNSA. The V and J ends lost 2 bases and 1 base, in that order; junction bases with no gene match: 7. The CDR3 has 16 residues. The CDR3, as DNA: TGTGCCAGCAGCTTAAGGGCGGCTAGCGGGTCCTACGAGCAGTACTTC. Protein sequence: CASSLRAASGSYEQYF.

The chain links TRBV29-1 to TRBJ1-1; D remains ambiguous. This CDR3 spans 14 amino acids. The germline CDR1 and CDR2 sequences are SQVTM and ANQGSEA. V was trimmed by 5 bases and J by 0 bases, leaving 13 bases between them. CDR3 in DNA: TGCAGCGTTCCAGGTCGCCTGATGAACACTGAAGCTTTCTTT. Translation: CSVPGRLMNTEAFF.

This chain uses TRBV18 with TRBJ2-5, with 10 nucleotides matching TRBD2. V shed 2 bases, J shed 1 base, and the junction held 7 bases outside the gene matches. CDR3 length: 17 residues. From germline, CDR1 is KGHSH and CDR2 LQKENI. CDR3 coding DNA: TGTGCCAGCTCACCAGGAATGAGCGGGAGGGCCCAAGAGACCCAGTACTTC. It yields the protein CASSPGMSGRAQETQYF.

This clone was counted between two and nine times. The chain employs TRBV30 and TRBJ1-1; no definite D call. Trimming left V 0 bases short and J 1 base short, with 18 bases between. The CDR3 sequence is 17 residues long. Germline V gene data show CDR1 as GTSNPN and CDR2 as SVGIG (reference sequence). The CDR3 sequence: CAWSVTSGWPPNTEAFF. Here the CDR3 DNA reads TGTGCCTGGAGTGTAACCTCTGGGTGGCCACCGAACACTGAAGCTTTCTTT.

The CDR3 coding sequence is TGTGCCAGCAGCCTGGACATGAGGAACACTGAAGCTTTCTTT. It is translated as CASSLDMRNTEAFF. The rearrangement joins TRBV7-9 to TRBJ1-1, with D possibly matching TRBD1 (5 bases). V lost 5 bases to trimming and J lost 1 base, with 11 bases between them. CDR3 length: 14 amino acids. Germline V gene data show CDR1 as SEHNR and CDR2 as FQNEAQ (reference sequence).

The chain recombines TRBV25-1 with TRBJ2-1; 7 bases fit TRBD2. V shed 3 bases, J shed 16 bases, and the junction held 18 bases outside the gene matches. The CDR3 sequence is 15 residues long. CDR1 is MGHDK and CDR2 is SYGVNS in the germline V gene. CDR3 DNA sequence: TGTGCCAGCAGTGATAACGCCAGACTAGCAGCTGGTTCATTCTTC. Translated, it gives CASSDNARLAAGSFF.